This TCR beta chain was sequenced for a study of Ad26.COV2.S vaccination and SARS-CoV-2 variants. In the case of this clone: Its antigen is unknown.

This CDR3 has 13 amino acids. V was clipped by 6 bases and J by 4 bases, with 10 bases between them. Findings and limits, study-wide: Reported post-vaccination CD8+ and CD4+ T cell responses to spike showed substantial breadth.

Generated by immunoSEQ multiplex PCR, the TCRdb table keeps only in-frame clones and is missing some. Of about 400,000 clones listed, about 88% are singletons. The treatment denotes: roughly 19 received Ad26.COV2.S at low or high dose, single or two shots; 5 received placebo; per-sample allocation not given. Collection of samples fell on day 63 after the first vaccine or placebo injection. The vaccine delivered Wuhan-strain SARS-CoV-2 spike through an Ad26 vector. The chain has TRBV12-3 or TRBV12-4 and TRBJ1-5; a weak D match, TRBD1 (6 bases). The sequenced sample was peripheral blood, obtained in a trial of Ad26.COV2.S vaccine versus placebo. The sequence was obtained from a person aged 18 to 59 who received the Ad26.COV2.S COVID-19 vaccine or a placebo. The CDR3, as DNA: TGTGCCAGCAGCCATGGACAGAATCAGCCCCAGCATTTT. Translation gives CASSHGQNQPQHF.